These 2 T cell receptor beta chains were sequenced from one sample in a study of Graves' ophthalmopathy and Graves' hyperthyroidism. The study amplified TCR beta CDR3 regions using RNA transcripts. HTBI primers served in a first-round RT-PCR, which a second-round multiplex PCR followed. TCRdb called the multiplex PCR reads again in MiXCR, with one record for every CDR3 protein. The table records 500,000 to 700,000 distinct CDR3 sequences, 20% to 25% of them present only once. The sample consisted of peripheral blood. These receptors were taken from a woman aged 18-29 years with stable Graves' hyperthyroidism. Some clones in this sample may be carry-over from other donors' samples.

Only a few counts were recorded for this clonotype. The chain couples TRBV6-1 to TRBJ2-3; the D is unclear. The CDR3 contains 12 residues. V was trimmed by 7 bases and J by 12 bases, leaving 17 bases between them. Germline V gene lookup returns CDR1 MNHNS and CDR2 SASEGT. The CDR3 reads CASTSALRAQYF. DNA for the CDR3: TGTGCCAGCACGAGTGCCCTTAGGGCTCAGTATTTT.

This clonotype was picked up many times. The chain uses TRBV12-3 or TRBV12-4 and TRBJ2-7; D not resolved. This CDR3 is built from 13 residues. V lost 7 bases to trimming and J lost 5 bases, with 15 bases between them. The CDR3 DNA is TGTGCCAGCACTCCTTCCTGGGGTGACGAGCAGTACTTC. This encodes CASTPSWGDEQYF.